One and the same sample provided the 10 T cell receptor beta chains below, sequenced in a study of OX40 agonist ivuxolimab in advanced cancers. Sequenced by immunoSEQ multiplex PCR; TCRdb stores in-frame clones only, minus some. There are more than 55,000 clones in the sample; 86% occur only once, and approximately 1% lies in the top ten. The source was CD4+ or CD8+ T cells sorted from blood, collected in a trial of the OX40 agonist ivuxolimab. The receptors originated from an adult with an advanced solid tumor such as melanoma, head and neck, liver or kidney cancer.

This clone came up a few times. The rearrangement links TRBV4-2 to TRBJ1-2, with D unclear. The germline gives CDR1 LGHNA, CDR2 YNFKEQ. V was cut by 1 base and J by 2 bases, with 11 bases left in between. This CDR3 region has 15 residues. The CDR3 reads CASSQVPVANYGYTF. For the CDR3, the DNA is TGTGCCAGCAGCCAAGTGCCAGTGGCGAACTATGGCTACACCTTC.

This chain joins TRBV6-5 and TRBJ1-2; the D gene is possibly TRBD1 (6 bases). The germline gives CDR1 MNHEY, CDR2 SVGAGI. The ends were cut back, 7 bases at V and 4 bases at J, with 19 bases in the middle. The CDR3 extends over 15 amino acids. The CDR3 protein is CASKPQGLRGYGYTF. DNA for the CDR3: TGTGCCAGCAAACCACAAGGGCTCAGGGGCTATGGCTACACCTTC.

The rearrangement uses TRBV2 and TRBJ2-7, with 9 bases matching TRBD1. The V and J ends lost 3 bases and 6 bases, in that order; junction bases with no gene match: 6. This CDR3 comprises 14 residues. Germline lookup yields CDR1 SNHLY and CDR2 FYNNEI. For the CDR3, the DNA is TGTGCCAGCAGTGAGCGGACAGGGGCTACCGAGCAGTACTTC. This gives the protein CASSERTGATEQYF.

CDR3 sequence (DNA): TGTGCCAGCAGCTTGGCACCTAGCGGGTACGAGCAGTACTTC. Protein: CASSLAPSGYEQYF. V is TRBV5-4 and J is TRBJ2-7, with 8 bases matching TRBD2. Germline loops: CDR1 SGHNT, CDR2 YYREEE (reference sequence). V was pared by 0 bases and J by 4 bases, with 3 bases of the junction left unmatched. The CDR3 loop spans 14 amino acids.

The DNA of the CDR3 is TGTGCCAGCAGCTTGTTGGCTAGCGGGAGTGAAGAGCAGTACTTC. This encodes CASSLLASGSEEQYF. J is TRBJ2-7 and V is TRBV5-4; 10 bases align to TRBD2. Trimming cost V 1 base and J 7 bases; bases outside gene matches: 8. The CDR3 runs to 15 residues. Germline CDR1 and CDR2: SGHNT and YYREEE (reference sequence). Supplemented by reference TRBV5-4 and TRBJ2-7, the full variable domain reads ETGVTQSPTHLIKTRGQQVTLRCSSQSGHNTVSWYQQALGQGPQFIFQYYREEENGRGNFPPRFSGLQFPNYSSELNVNALELDDSALYLCASSLLASGSEEQYFGPGTRLTVT.

The CDR3 sequence: CASSFLYGLAGGSGDTQYF. The CDR3 DNA is TGTGCCAGCAGCTTTCTATACGGACTAGCGGGAGGATCGGGAGATACGCAGTATTTT. The chain carries TRBV7-9 and TRBJ2-3; 14 bases map to TRBD2. The CDR3 sequence is 19 residues long. CDR1 is SEHNR, CDR2 FQNEAQ, per germline (reference sequence). J gave up 5 bases and V 3 bases, and 13 bases lay outside the gene matches.

CDR3 protein: CASTRRRSGPQETQYF. The CDR3 nucleotides are TGCGCCAGCACTCGCCGGAGGAGCGGACCCCAAGAGACCCAGTACTTC. The chain has TRBV23-1 and TRBJ2-5; D possibly corresponds to TRBD2 (5 bases). TRBV23-1 is flagged as an ORF with uncertain function. Trimming took off 7 bases at V and 1 base at J, with 19 bases between the two ends. This CDR3 has 16 residues.

This chain connects TRBV2 to TRBJ2-3, with 7 positions matching TRBD1. The germline V gene has CDR1 SNHLY and CDR2 FYNNEI. CDR3 length: 13 residues. V dropped 7 bases and J dropped 4; count of bases not matched to a gene: 5. CDR3 sequence (DNA): TGTGCCAGCAACCTACAGGGGCCAGATACGCAGTATTTT. It encodes CASNLQGPDTQYF.

The genes are TRBV27 and TRBJ2-1, with D possibly TRBD2 on 6 matching bases. CDR1 and CDR2 (germline): MNHEY, SMNVEV (reference sequence). The CDR3 is 15 amino acids. The V and J ends lost 2 bases and 5 bases respectively, with 13 bases between them. The CDR3: CASSLTREVHNEQFF. The CDR3 DNA follows: TGTGCCAGCAGTTTAACGAGGGAGGTACACAATGAGCAGTTCTTC.

The chain links TRBV19 to TRBJ2-3; 10 nucleotides align to TRBD1. The CDR3 has 13 residues. Trimming took 8 bases from V and 7 from J; bases not matched to a gene: 6. Germline-derived CDR1 and CDR2 are LNHDA and SQIVND (reference sequence). CDR3 amino acids: CASSGTGVNTQYF. For the CDR3, the DNA is TGTGCCAGTTCGGGGACAGGGGTGAATACGCAGTATTTT.